The 18 T cell receptor beta chains listed next were all sequenced from one sample in a study of PD-L1 blockade in urothelial cancer. Time point defined: peripheral blood 6 weeks after treatment start. Profiling relied on immunoSEQ multiplex PCR, and the TCRdb table lists in-frame clones only, not all of them. The sample contains roughly 100,000 clones, approximately 87% of which appear only once. Sequenced material: PBMCs, taken around atezolizumab (anti-PD-L1) treatment. The receptors stem from a man between 65 and 85 years old with urothelial cancer.

This rearrangement joins TRBV29-1 to TRBJ2-1; 8 bases are a match to TRBD2. V was clipped by 0 bases and J by 7 bases; unmatched bases: 11. CDR1 is SQVTM and CDR2 is ANQGSEA in the germline V gene. CDR3 length equals 16 residues. CDR3 sequence: CSVEEVGLARGNEQFF. CDR3 bases: TGCAGCGTTGAAGAGGTCGGACTAGCTCGGGGGAATGAGCAGTTCTTC.

V is TRBV5-6 and J is TRBJ1-2; 7 bases map to TRBD1. Per germline, CDR1 SGHDT and CDR2 YYEEEE. This CDR3 is built from 15 residues. The J segment lost 4 bases and the V segment lost 2 bases, leaving 8 bases of the junction unmatched. CDR3 in amino acids: CASSLYSGTAYGYTF. The CDR3 DNA reads TGTGCCAGCAGCTTATACTCCGGGACAGCCTATGGCTACACCTTC.

This chain connects TRBV11-2 to TRBJ1-3; 7 positions agree with TRBD1. The CDR3 runs to 16 residues. From germline, CDR1 is SGHAT and CDR2 FQNNGV. The ends lost 0 bases at V and 6 bases at J; junction bases unmatched: 8. DNA of the CDR3: TGTGCCAGCAGCTTAGATGGTAGGGGGCGAGTAAACACCATATATTTT. Translation: CASSLDGRGRVNTIYF.

This clone showed up just a few times. V gene TRBV11-3 combines with J gene TRBJ1-1; D unclear. The CDR3 is 14 residues long. V shed 4 bases and J shed 1 base, with 10 bases lying between them. Germline CDR1 is SGHNT and CDR2 is YENEEA. CDR3 protein: CASSSDRRNTEAFF. The CDR3 DNA reads TGTGCCAGCAGCTCAGACCGGAGGAACACTGAAGCTTTCTTT.

The chain recombines TRBV19 with TRBJ2-1, with 8 bases identical to TRBD2. CDR1 is LNHDA, CDR2 SQIVND, per germline (reference sequence). V was clipped by 10 bases and J by 8 bases; unmatched bases: 10. The CDR3 sequence is 13 residues long. CDR3 in amino acids: CATGRARGDEQFF. CDR3 DNA sequence: TGTGCCACCGGGAGGGCTCGAGGGGATGAGCAGTTCTTC.

The chain employs TRBV7-2 and TRBJ2-1, with TRBD2 as a possible D gene (5 bases). V lost 5 bases to trimming and J lost 5 bases, with 16 bases between them. The CDR3 spans 15 residues. Germline V gene sequence: CDR1 SGHTA, CDR2 FQGNSA. The DNA of the CDR3 is TGTGCCAGCAGCGCCAACGGAGCGGTTAACAATGAGCAGTTCTTC. Residues: CASSANGAVNNEQFF. The full variable domain, completed using reference TRBV7-2 and TRBJ2-1, is GAGVSQSPSNKVTEKGKDVELRCDPISGHTALYWYRQSLGQGLEFLIYFQGNSAPDKSGLPSDRFSAERTGGSVSTLTIQRTQQEDSAVYLCASSANGAVNNEQFFGPGTRLTVL.

The J gene is TRBJ2-2, the V gene TRBV7-9; 13 bases agree with TRBD2. This CDR3 contains 16 residues. CDR1 SEHNR and CDR2 FQNEAQ come from the germline V gene (reference sequence). With V trimmed by 6 bases and J by 2 bases, 3 bases remained unmatched. CDR3: CASRGTSGINTGELFF. The CDR3, as DNA: TGTGCCAGCAGGGGGACTAGCGGGATTAACACCGGGGAGCTGTTTTTT.

The genes are TRBV11-3 and TRBJ1-1, with a tentative D call TRBD1 (6 bases). The V gene's germline CDR1 is SGHNT and CDR2 YENEEA. Between the trimmed V and J ends, which lost 5 bases and 3 bases, there was a span of 10 bases. This CDR3 comprises 13 residues. CDR3 DNA: TGTGCCAGCAGCACGGACAGCCACACTGAAGCTTTCTTT. This codes for CASSTDSHTEAFF.

This clone was observed a single time. This chain links TRBV10-3 with TRBJ2-3; TRBD1 matches 10 bases. The CDR3 is 14 amino acids. Trimming took 7 bases from V and 6 from J; bases not matched to a gene: 7. Germline CDR1 reads ENHRY; CDR2 reads SYGVKD. CDR3 region: CAINTGQGRDTQYF. Written as DNA, the CDR3 is TGTGCCATCAATACGGGACAGGGGCGGGATACGCAGTATTTT.

V and J are TRBV19 and TRBJ1-2; D is possibly TRBD1 (5 bases). CDR3 size: 16 residues. CDR1 and CDR2 from the germline V gene are LNHDA and SQIVND (reference sequence). The V and J ends lost 5 bases and 2 bases respectively, with 18 bases between them. The CDR3 loop reads CASSSRDSVGNYGYTF. For the CDR3, the DNA is TGTGCCAGTAGTTCACGGGACTCCGTGGGCAACTATGGCTACACCTTC.

The rearrangement links TRBV28 to TRBJ2-1; D may be TRBD2 (6 bases). With 7 bases removed from V and 7 bases from J, the gap between germline ends came to 23 bases. Germline V gene data show CDR1 as MDHEN and CDR2 as SYDVKM. The CDR3 spans 16 residues. This CDR3 is CASTTPSGHGGNEQFF. The CDR3 coding sequence is TGTGCCAGCACCACCCCGTCCGGCCACGGGGGTAATGAGCAGTTCTTC.

This chain uses TRBV5-4 with TRBJ2-5, with 10 bases identical to TRBD1. The CDR3 totals 14 residues. V shed 4 bases and J 3 bases; nucleotides not matched to a gene: 3. The germline CDR1 and CDR2 sequences are SGHNT and YYREEE (reference sequence). CDR3 sequence reads: CASSLGTGEETQYF. The DNA for the CDR3 is TGTGCCAGCAGCCTAGGGACAGGGGAAGAGACCCAGTACTTC.

As for this clone: Additional DNA sequences in this sample encode the identical CDR3. The V and J genes are TRBV6-5 and TRBJ1-1; 7 bases are shared with TRBD1. CDR1 is MNHEY, CDR2 SVGAGI, per germline. The CDR3 is made up of 14 amino acids. V lost 0 bases, J lost 4 bases, and 2 bases stayed unmatched. The CDR3 region is CASSYSQGGTEAFF. The CDR3 nucleotides are TGTGCCAGCAGTTACTCGCAGGGGGGCACTGAAGCTTTCTTT.

The rearrangement links TRBV5-4 to TRBJ2-3, with 9 positions matching TRBD2. Germline trimming cut 0 bases from V and 1 base from J; bases unmatched to any gene: 3. Germline V gene lookup returns CDR1 SGHNT and CDR2 YYREEE (reference sequence). The CDR3 has 16 residues. CDR3 coding DNA: TGTGCCAGCAGCTTGGTCGGCGGGGGGGGCACAGATACGCAGTATTTT. Protein product: CASSLVGGGGTDTQYF.

The V gene is TRBV7-9, the J gene TRBJ2-3, with 8 bases fitting TRBD2. Germline trimming cut 4 bases from V and 1 base from J; bases unmatched to any gene: 4. This CDR3 spans 15 amino acids. CDR1 SEHNR and CDR2 FQNEAQ come from the germline V gene (reference sequence). The CDR3 DNA reads TGTGCCAGCAGCTCCTTAGCGGGGCGCACAGATACGCAGTATTTT. Amino acids: CASSSLAGRTDTQYF.

V gene TRBV15 combines with J gene TRBJ2-1; TRBD2 agrees at 11 bases. Trimming at V came to 2 bases and at J to 7 bases, leaving 10 bases not matched to a gene. The CDR3 length is 17 residues. Germline values: CDR1 LNHNV, CDR2 YYDKDF (reference sequence). For the CDR3, the DNA is TGTGCCACCAGCAGACCTACACTAGCGGGAGATAGAAATGAGCAGTTCTTC. Its translation: CATSRPTLAGDRNEQFF.

The CDR3 loop is CASSGEFNEQFF. DNA for the CDR3: TGTGCCAGCAGCGGAGAGTTTAATGAGCAGTTCTTC. The J gene is TRBJ2-1, the V gene TRBV11-3, with D uncertain. Trimming shortened V by 5 bases and J by 7 bases, and 9 bases separated the two germline ends. Germline values: CDR1 SGHNT, CDR2 YENEEA. The CDR3 is made up of 12 amino acids.

This rearrangement joins TRBV7-9 to TRBJ2-7; the D gene is possibly TRBD2 (6 bases). CDR1 is SEHNR, CDR2 FQNEAQ, per germline (reference sequence). Between the trimmed V and J ends, which lost 1 base and 0 bases, there was a span of 7 bases. This CDR3 region has 14 residues. The chain's CDR3 is CASSLGTTSYEQYF. Here the CDR3 DNA reads TGTGCCAGCAGCTTAGGGACTACCTCCTACGAGCAGTACTTC. The full variable domain, in which reference TRBV7-9 and TRBJ2-7 provide the parts outside the CDR3, is DTGVSQNPRHKITKRGQNVTFRCDPISEHNRLYWYRQTLGQGPEFLTYFQNEAQLEKSRLLSDRFSAERPKGSFSTLEIQRTEQGDSAMYLCASSLGTTSYEQYFGPGTRLTVT.